This T cell receptor beta chain was sequenced during a study of blood T cell repertoires in COVID-19. About the research overall: There were acute and convalescent COVID-19 samples, and they came from the United States, Italy and Spain. T cells, B-cell-depleted T cells, or PBMCs provided the cDNA or gDNA that served as material.

Authors' data handling: Counts of nucleated cells, estimated from reference gene primer amplification, were obtained. Sequencing was performed with immunoSEQ multiplex PCR; in TCRdb, only in-frame clones are kept and a portion is missing. The V and J calls and clone size are taken from that table; D and trimming were inferred from the DNA. This table has some 70,000 clones, 73% appearing once. This TCR came from a man in his sixties with acute or convalescent COVID-19. The sample consisted of peripheral blood.

For the CDR3, the DNA is TGTGCCAGCAGCGCCACAGGGGGGACCACTGAAGCTTTCTTT. Amino acids: CASSATGGTTEAFF. This sequence joins TRBV2 and TRBJ1-1; 8 bases are shared with TRBD1. With 6 bases clipped from V and 4 bases from J, the junction kept 7 bases outside the gene matches. The CDR3 is 14 amino acids. The germline V gene has CDR1 SNHLY and CDR2 FYNNEI.